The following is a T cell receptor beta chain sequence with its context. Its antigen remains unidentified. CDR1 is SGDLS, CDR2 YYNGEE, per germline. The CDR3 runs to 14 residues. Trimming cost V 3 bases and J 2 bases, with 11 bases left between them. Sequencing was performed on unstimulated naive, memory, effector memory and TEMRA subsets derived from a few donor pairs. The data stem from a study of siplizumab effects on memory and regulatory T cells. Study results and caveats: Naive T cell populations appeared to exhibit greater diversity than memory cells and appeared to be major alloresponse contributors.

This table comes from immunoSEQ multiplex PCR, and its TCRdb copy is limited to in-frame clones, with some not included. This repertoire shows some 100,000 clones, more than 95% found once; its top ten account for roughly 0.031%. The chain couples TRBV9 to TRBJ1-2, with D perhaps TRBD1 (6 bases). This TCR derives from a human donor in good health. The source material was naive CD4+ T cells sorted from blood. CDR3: CASSGDRPNYGYTF. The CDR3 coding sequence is TGTGCCAGCAGCGGTGACAGGCCGAACTATGGCTACACCTTC.